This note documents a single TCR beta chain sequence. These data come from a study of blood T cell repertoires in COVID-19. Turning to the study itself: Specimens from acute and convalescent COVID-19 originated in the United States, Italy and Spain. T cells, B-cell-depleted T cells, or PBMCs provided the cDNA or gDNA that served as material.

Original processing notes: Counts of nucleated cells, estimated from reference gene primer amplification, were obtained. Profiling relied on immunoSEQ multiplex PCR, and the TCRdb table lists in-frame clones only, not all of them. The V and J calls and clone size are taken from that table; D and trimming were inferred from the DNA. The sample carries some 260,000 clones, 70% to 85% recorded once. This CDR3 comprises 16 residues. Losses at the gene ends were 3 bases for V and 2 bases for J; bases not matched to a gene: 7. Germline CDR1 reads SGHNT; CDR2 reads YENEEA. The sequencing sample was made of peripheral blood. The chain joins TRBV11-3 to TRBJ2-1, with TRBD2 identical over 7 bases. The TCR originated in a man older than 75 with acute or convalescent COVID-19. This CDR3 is CASSLASSGPYNEQFF. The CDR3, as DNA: TGTGCCAGCAGCTTGGCCTCTAGCGGTCCCTACAATGAGCAGTTCTTC.